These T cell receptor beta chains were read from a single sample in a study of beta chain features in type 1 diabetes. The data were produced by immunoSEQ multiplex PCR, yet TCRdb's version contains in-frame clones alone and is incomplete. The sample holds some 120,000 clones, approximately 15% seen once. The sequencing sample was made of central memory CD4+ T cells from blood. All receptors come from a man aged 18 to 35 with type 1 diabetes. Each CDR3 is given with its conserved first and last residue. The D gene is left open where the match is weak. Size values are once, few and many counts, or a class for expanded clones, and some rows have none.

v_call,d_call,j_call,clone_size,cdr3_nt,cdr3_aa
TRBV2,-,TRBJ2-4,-,TGTGCCAGCAGTGACTTGGCCCGAGGCTCGACAAAATTCATTCAGTACTTC,CASSDLARGSTKFIQYF
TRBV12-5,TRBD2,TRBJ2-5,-,TGTGCTAGTGGCCCAAGCGGGAGTGAGACCCAGTACTTC,CASGPSGSETQYF
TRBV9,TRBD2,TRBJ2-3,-,TGTGCCAGCAGCGTAGAACCGGGGGGGCCGACGGATACGCAGTATTTT,CASSVEPGGPTDTQYF
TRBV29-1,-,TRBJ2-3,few,TGCAGCGTTGACGCCAGGGGGGTTGGCACAGATACGCAGTATTTT,CSVDARGVGTDTQYF
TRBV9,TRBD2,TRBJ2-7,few,TGTGCCAGCAGCTTTAGCGGGGATTCCTACGAGCAGTACTTC,CASSFSGDSYEQYF
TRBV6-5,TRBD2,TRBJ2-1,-,TGTGCCAGCAGTCCCGGACTAGCGGGAATCAGTGAGCAGTTCTTC,CASSPGLAGISEQFF
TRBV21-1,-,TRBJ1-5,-,TGTGCCAGCAGCAGCTCAAGGTGCAGGGTAAGCAATCAGCCCCAGCATTTT,CASSSSRCRVSNQPQHF
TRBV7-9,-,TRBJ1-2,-,TGTGCCAGCAGCTTAGAAATCTATGGCTACACCTTC,CASSLEIYGYTF
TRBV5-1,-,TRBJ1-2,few,TGCGCCAGCAGCTTGGGCAGGATGGTCCGTGGCTACACCTTC,CASSLGRMVRGYTF
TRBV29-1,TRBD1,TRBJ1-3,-,TGCAGCGCCGGACAGGGGAGGGACACCATATATTTT,CSAGQGRDTIYF
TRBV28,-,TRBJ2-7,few,TGTGCCAGCAGGGACACCTTCTACGAGCAGTACTTC,CASRDTFYEQYF
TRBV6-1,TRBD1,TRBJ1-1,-,TGTGCCAGCAGTGACTACAGGGGGGAGACTGAAGCTTTCTTT,CASSDYRGETEAFF
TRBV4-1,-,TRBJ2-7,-,TGCGCCAGCAGCCTTGAGTGGGTGGGGCAGTTCGAGCAGTACTTC,CASSLEWVGQFEQYF
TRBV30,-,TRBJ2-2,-,TGTGCCTGGAGCCCCCTGGGGAGAACCGGGGAGCTGTTTTTT,CAWSPLGRTGELFF
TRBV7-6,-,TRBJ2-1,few,TGTGCCAGCAGCTTAGGACTTCCGGGAGTCGAGCAGTTCTTC,CASSLGLPGVEQFF
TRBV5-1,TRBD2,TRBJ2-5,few,TGCGCCAGCAGCTTGACGGGAGGGCCAGAGACCCAGTACTTC,CASSLTGGPETQYF
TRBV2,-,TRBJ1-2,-,TGTGCCAGCAGTGACCAGTCTACCGGAAACTATGGCTACACCTTC,CASSDQSTGNYGYTF
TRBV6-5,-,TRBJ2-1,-,TGTGCCAGCAGTTTCGGCGGTGAGCAGTTCTTC,CASSFGGEQFF
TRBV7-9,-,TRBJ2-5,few,TGTGCCAGCAGCTTATACCTACAAGAGACCCAGTACTTC,CASSLYLQETQYF
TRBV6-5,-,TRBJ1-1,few,TGTGCCAGCAGTTGGGGGGGAGGGAACACTGAAGCTTTCTTT,CASSWGGGNTEAFF
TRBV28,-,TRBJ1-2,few,TGTGCCAGCAGTTTATTTGGTTGGGCAGGTCCCGGCTACACCTTC,CASSLFGWAGPGYTF
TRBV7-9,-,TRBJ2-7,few,TGTGCCAGCAGCTTGGACACCTACGAGCAGTACTTC,CASSLDTYEQYF
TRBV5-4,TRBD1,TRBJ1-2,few,TGTGCCAGCGGCCGGGACAGAACCAACTATGGCTACACCTTC,CASGRDRTNYGYTF
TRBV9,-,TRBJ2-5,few,TGTGCCAGCAGCCCCCGGACGTCGCCAGAGACCCAGTACTTC,CASSPRTSPETQYF
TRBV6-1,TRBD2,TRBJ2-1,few,TGTGCCAGCAGTGACCCTAGCGGGGGGTTCTACAATGAGCAGTTCTTC,CASSDPSGGFYNEQFF
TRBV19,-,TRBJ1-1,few,TGTGCCAGTAGTTCCCTTCAGGGGATCGGGAACACTGAAGCTTTCTTT,CASSSLQGIGNTEAFF
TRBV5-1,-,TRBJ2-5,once,TGCGCCAGCAGCTTTTCGGGCCAACAAGAGACCCAGTACTTC,CASSFSGQQETQYF